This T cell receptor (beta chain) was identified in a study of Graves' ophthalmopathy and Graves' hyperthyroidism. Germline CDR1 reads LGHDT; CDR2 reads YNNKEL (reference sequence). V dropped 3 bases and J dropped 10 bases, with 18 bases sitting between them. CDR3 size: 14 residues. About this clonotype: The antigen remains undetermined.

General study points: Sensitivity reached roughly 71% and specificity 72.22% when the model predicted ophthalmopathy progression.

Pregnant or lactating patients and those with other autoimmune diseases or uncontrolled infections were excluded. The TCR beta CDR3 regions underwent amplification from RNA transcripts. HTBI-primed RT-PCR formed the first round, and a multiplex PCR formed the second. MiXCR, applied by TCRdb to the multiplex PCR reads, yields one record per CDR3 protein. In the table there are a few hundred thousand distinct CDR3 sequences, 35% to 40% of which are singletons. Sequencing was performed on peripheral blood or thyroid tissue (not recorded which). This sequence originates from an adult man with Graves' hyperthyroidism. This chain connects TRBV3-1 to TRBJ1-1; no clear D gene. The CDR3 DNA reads TGTGCCAGCAGCCACCCATGGGTCGCAAACCCAGCTTTCTTT. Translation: CASSHPWVANPAFF.